Described below is a single TCR beta chain sequence and its context. Its antigen remains unknown. Trimming took 1 base from V and 8 from J, leaving 11 bases between them. The CDR3 totals 14 residues. Germline CDR1 MNHNS, CDR2 SASEGT. This sample is drawn from a study of Ad26.COV2.S vaccination and SARS-CoV-2 variants. The study, taken as a whole, reports: Breadth, reportedly substantial, characterized the spike-specific CD8+ and CD4+ T cell responses after vaccination. An underestimation of total T cell responses may have resulted from the TCR breadth and depth analyses. Vaccine and placebo recipients had similar non-spike TCR breadth.

Measured with immunoSEQ multiplex PCR; TCRdb has only the in-frame clones, and not every one. The sample records hundreds of thousands of clones, 92% being singletons. The TCR sequence derives from a human donor who had recovered from COVID-19. Sequenced here: peripheral blood, sampled after recovery from COVID-19. The chain recombines TRBV6-1 with TRBJ2-2; D call uncertain. DNA of the CDR3: TGTGCCAGCAGTGAAGGGGCGTCACGTGGGGAGCTGTTTTTT. Encoded protein: CASSEGASRGELFF.